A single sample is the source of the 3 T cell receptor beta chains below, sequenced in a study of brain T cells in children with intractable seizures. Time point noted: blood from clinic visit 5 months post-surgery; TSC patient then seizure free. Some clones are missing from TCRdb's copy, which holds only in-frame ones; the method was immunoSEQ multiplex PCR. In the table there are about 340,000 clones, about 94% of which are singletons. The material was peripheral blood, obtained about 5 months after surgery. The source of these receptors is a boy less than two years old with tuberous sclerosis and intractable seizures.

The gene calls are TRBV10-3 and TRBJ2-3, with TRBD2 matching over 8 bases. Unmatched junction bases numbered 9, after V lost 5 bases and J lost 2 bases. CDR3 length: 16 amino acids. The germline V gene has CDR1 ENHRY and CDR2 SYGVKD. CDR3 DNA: TGTGCCATCAGTTTCGACCTACTAGCGGCCACAGATACGCAGTATTTT. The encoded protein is CAISFDLLAATDTQYF.

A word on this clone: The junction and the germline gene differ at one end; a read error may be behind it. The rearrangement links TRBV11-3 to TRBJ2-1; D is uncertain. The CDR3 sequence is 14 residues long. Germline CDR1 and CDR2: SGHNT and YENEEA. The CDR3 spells CASSSFRAYHEQFF. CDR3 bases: TGTGCCAGCAGCTCCTTTAGGGCCTACCATGAGCAGTTCTTC.

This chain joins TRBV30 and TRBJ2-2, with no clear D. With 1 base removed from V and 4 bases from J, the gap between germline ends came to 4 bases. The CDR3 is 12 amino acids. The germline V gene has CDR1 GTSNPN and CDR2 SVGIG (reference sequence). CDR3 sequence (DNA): TGTGCCTGGAGTGGTCTCACCGGGGAGCTGTTTTTT. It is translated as CAWSGLTGELFF.